These 15 T cell receptor beta chains were sequenced from one sample in a study of breast tumors, draining lymph nodes, adjacent tissues. TCRdb re-derived calls from the multiplex PCR reads in MiXCR, one entry per CDR3 protein. The sample holds about 110,000 distinct CDR3 sequences, roughly 33% seen once. Breast cancer patients provided tissue from their axillary draining lymph nodes. Sequencing used axillary lymph node tissue. Receptors were obtained from a female donor with breast cancer. Some clones in this sample may be carry-over from other donors' samples.

The rearrangement joins TRBV20-1 to TRBJ2-7, with D perhaps assigned TRBD1 or TRBD2 (5 bases each). Per the germline V gene, CDR1 is DFQATT and CDR2 is SNEGSKA (reference sequence). Trimming pared 1 base from V and 2 bases from J, leaving 6 bases between. This CDR3 is built from 12 residues. The CDR3 spells CSARGGTYEQYF. CDR3 DNA sequence: TGCAGTGCTAGAGGGGGGACCTACGAGCAGTACTTC.

Only a few counts were recorded for this clonotype. A read error may produce the germline difference seen at one junction end. The V call is TRBV7-2, the J call TRBJ2-7, with 8 positions matching TRBD1. The CDR3 loop spans 15 amino acids. CDR1 is SGHTA and CDR2 is FQGNSA in the germline V gene. DNA for the CDR3: TGTGTCAGCAGACCGGACAGGGTCCCACTCTACGAGCAGTACTTC. Protein sequence: CVSRPDRVPLYEQYF.

This clonotype appeared a few times. This may stem from a read error, because a much larger clone lies one nucleotide away. The chain joins TRBV5-5 to TRBJ2-7; the D gene is possibly TRBD2 (5 bases). Germline CDR1 and CDR2: SGHKS and YYEKEE (reference sequence). V shed 3 bases and J shed 0 bases, with 10 bases lying between them. This CDR3 is 14 amino acids long. The CDR3 nucleotides read TGTGCCAGCAGCTCTCCGGGATTCTCCTACGAGCAGTACTTC. Translation gives CASSSPGFSYEQYF.

This chain links TRBV7-2 with TRBJ2-5; the D gene could be TRBD1 or TRBD2 (6 bases each). CDR3 size: 14 residues. Between the trimmed V and J ends, which lost 9 bases and 5 bases, there was a span of 19 bases. CDR1 and CDR2 from the germline V gene are SGHTA and FQGNSA. The CDR3 here is CASIPVGGDETQYF. CDR3 nucleotide sequence: TGTGCCAGTATCCCCGTCGGGGGCGATGAGACCCAGTACTTC.

This clonotype qualifies as medium-sized (0.01 to 0.1%). V gene TRBV11-2 combines with J gene TRBJ1-2; D uncertain. Trimming pared 4 bases from V and 8 bases from J, leaving 11 bases between. Per the germline V gene, CDR1 is SGHAT and CDR2 is FQNNGV. The CDR3 extends over 12 amino acids. CDR3 protein: CASSSNPGGYTF. The CDR3 DNA reads as TGTGCCAGCAGCTCGAATCCGGGAGGCTACACCTTC.

In its sample, this clonotype was seen a few times. The rearrangement joins TRBV6-5 to TRBJ2-7; D is undetermined. The CDR3 consists of 13 residues. V was trimmed by 6 bases and J by 0 bases, leaving 9 bases between them. Germline V gene lookup returns CDR1 MNHEY and CDR2 SVGAGI. The CDR3 reads CASRHLISYEQYF. In DNA form, the CDR3 reads TGTGCCAGCAGGCACTTAATCTCCTACGAGCAGTACTTC.

This clonotype was found many times. The chain combines TRBV28 with TRBJ1-4; D unclear. V was trimmed by 7 bases and J by 3 bases, leaving 9 bases between them. The germline CDR1 and CDR2 sequences are MDHEN and SYDVKM. This CDR3 comprises 13 residues. Here the CDR3 reads CASTSGANEKLFF. For the CDR3, the DNA is TGTGCCAGCACCTCTGGGGCTAATGAAAAACTGTTTTTT.

This clonotype has at least ten counts. V usage is TRBV4-1 and J usage is TRBJ1-2; D unresolved. There are 15 residues in the CDR3. Trimming left V 0 bases short and J 7 bases short, with 15 bases between. Germline V lookup: CDR1 MGHRA, CDR2 YSYEKL. The CDR3 region is CASSQDRSSSFGYTF. The CDR3 coding sequence is TGCGCCAGCAGCCAAGATAGATCCAGTTCCTTTGGCTACACCTTC.

This chain connects TRBV2 to TRBJ1-5; D is ambiguous. Deletions cut 1 base from V and 0 bases from J, with 7 bases between. Per the germline V gene, CDR1 is SNHLY and CDR2 is FYNNEI. The CDR3 spans 15 residues. The CDR3 DNA is TGTGCCAGCAGTGAAGACGCTCATAGCAATCAGCCCCAGCATTTT. It codes for CASSEDAHSNQPQHF.

The chain combines TRBV7-9 with TRBJ1-3; no clear D. This CDR3 spans 11 amino acids. The germline V gene encodes CDR1 SEHNR and CDR2 FQNEAQ (reference sequence). The germline V and J ends were trimmed by 4 bases and 8 bases, with 6 bases remaining between them. This CDR3 is CASSSDYTIYF. CDR3 nucleotides: TGTGCCAGCAGCTCCGACTACACCATATATTTT.

This clonotype was detected ten times or more. The J gene is TRBJ1-5, the V gene TRBV6-1; D is unresolved. The CDR3 extends over 18 amino acids. Trimming stripped 5 bases from V and 7 bases from J, with 27 bases between. Germline CDR1 MNHNS, CDR2 SASEGT. CDR3 amino acids: CASSSFGEREGFSQPQHF. In nucleotides, the CDR3 is TGTGCCAGCAGTTCTTTTGGGGAAAGGGAAGGATTCAGCCAGCCCCAGCATTTT.

This clonotype was detected many times. This chain joins TRBV6-1 and TRBJ2-5, with D unclear. This CDR3 has 14 amino acids. Between the trimmed V and J ends, which lost 2 bases and 5 bases, there was a span of 12 bases. Germline values: CDR1 MNHNS, CDR2 SASEGT. The DNA of the CDR3 is TGTGCCAGCAGTGAAAGAGTGGTGTGGGAGACCCAGTACTTC. Residues: CASSERVVWETQYF.

This clonotype occurred once. One junction end disagrees with the germline gene, perhaps due to a read error. V usage is TRBV7-2 and J usage is TRBJ1-2, with no clear D. CDR3 length: 12 residues. Germline V lookup: CDR1 SGHTA, CDR2 FQGNSA. The CDR3 DNA sequence: TGTGCCAGCAGCTCGACCAGCTATGGCTGCGCCTTC. It translates to CASSSTSYGCAF.

This clonotype showed up many times. The V call is TRBV7-2, the J call TRBJ2-7; D possibly corresponds to TRBD2 (7 bases). The CDR3 is 15 amino acids. The germline V gene has CDR1 SGHTA and CDR2 FQGNSA. V was trimmed by 1 base and J by 3 bases, leaving 13 bases between them. CDR3: CASSLGGGQNYEQYF. CDR3 sequence (DNA): TGTGCCAGCAGCTTAGGGGGGGGACAAAACTACGAGCAGTACTTC.

This clonotype was seen at least ten times. The chain is built from TRBV7-9 and TRBJ2-1; D is perhaps TRBD1 or TRBD2 (5 bases each). The CDR3 consists of 14 residues. Germline V lookup: CDR1 SEHNR, CDR2 FQNEAQ (reference sequence). The V end lost 2 bases, the J end lost 6 bases, and 11 bases lay between the germline ends. Written as DNA, the CDR3 is TGTGCCAGCAGCTTATCCACTAGGGGCAATGAGCAGTTCTTC. Translated: CASSLSTRGNEQFF.